This TCR beta chain came from a study of blood T cells in healthy people across ages. Study overall: For every two T cells, template switching captured about one barcoded beta molecule. Findings and caveats of the study: Older age went with lower TCR beta diversity per million T cells, in a roughly linear way. CMV status of donors was unknown, possibly confounding expanded clonotype changes.

Germline values: CDR1 MNHNS, CDR2 SASEGT. This CDR3 has 20 amino acids. V dropped 8 bases and J dropped 6; count of bases not matched to a gene: 23. Using a J-beta primer mix together with a sample-barcoded 5' primer, a second PCR was run for roughly 6 to 11 cycles. TCRdb re-called the 5' RACE reads through MiXCR, storing one row per CDR3 protein. This repertoire shows 700,000 or so distinct CDR3 sequences, 40% to 45% found once; its top ten account for about 30%. Comments on this clonotype: What it recognizes is unknown.

With each sample, at least 5.5 micrograms of total RNA were extracted. Source material: blood. The J gene is TRBJ1-6, the V gene TRBV6-1, with TRBD1 matching over 9 bases. This clonotype was sampled from an elderly man in good health. DNA for the CDR3: TGTGCCAGCTCCAGAAAGGGACAGGGAACATCCCGGGGGTTTAATTCACCCCTCCACTTT. Its protein is CASSRKGQGTSRGFNSPLHF.